Described below is a single TCR beta chain sequence and its context. This sample stems from a study of blood T cell repertoires in COVID-19. The overall study: COVID-19 samples from acute and convalescent phases originated in the United States, Italy and Spain. PBMCs, B-cell-depleted T cells, or T cells were the source of the cDNA or gDNA that made up the material.

The CDR3 runs 15 residues. The J segment lost 4 bases and the V segment lost 9 bases, leaving 13 bases of the junction unmatched. CDR1 and CDR2 (germline): SGHRS, YFSETQ. As handled by the study authors: Estimation of nucleated cell counts was performed using reference gene primer amplification. TCRdb's table, derived via immunoSEQ multiplex PCR, lists solely in-frame clones and lacks some. The V and J calls and clone size were taken over from that table, and D and trimming were inferred from the DNA. The table records around 160,000 clones, 88% of them present only once. Specimen: peripheral blood. The genes are TRBV5-1 and TRBJ1-1; 9 nucleotides agree with TRBD1. The source is a human donor in a cohort sampled during active COVID-19. CDR3 in DNA: TGCGCCACCACAGGGGGCGTTGGAGGTAGCACTGAAGCTTTCTTT. Encoded protein: CATTGGVGGSTEAFF.